Reported below is one TCR beta chain. Trimming cost V 8 bases and J 7 bases; bases outside gene matches: 7. CDR1 is SGHVS and CDR2 is FQNEAQ in the germline V gene. The CDR3 runs to 14 residues. Regarding time point: before trial treatment. Primers targeting TRAV and TRBV primed first-strand cDNA, covering alpha and beta chains. Using a constant-region primer together with a V-primer adapter, TCRs were subjected to around 20 PCR cycles of amplification. Each CDR3 protein is one row after TCRdb ran MiXCR on the reads. This table has 64,000 or so distinct CDR3 sequences, about 26% appearing once. The sample is drawn from a study of low-dose radiotherapy and immunotherapy resistance in tumors. Study details: Participants in Cohort 1 were administered 0.5 Gy per fraction at 2-week intervals, to a cumulative dose of 6.5 Gy. Ipilimumab 1 mg/kg every six weeks, together with nivolumab 240 mg every two weeks, was given intravenously to patients.

The V and J genes are TRBV7-8 and TRBJ2-1; 11 positions agree with TRBD2. The sequences come from PBMCs, collected before treatment. The TCR originated in a male donor with rectosigmoid adenocarcinoma. CDR3 in amino acids: CASSNSGGENEQFF. Written as DNA, the CDR3 is TGTGCCAGCTCGAATAGCGGGGGGGAAAATGAGCAGTTCTTC.